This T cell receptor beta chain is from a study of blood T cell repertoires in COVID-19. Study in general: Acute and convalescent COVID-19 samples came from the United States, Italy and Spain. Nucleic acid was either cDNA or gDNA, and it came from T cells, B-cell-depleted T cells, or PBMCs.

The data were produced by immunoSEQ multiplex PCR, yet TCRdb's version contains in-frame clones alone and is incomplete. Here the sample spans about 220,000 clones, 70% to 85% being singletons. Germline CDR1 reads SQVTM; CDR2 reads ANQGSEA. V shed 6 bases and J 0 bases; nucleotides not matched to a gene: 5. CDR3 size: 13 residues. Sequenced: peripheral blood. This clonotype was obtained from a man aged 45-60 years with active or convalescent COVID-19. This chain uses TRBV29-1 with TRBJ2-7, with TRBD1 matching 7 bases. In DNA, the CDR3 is TGCAGCGTGAGGGGGACAGTCTCCTACGAGCAGTACTTC. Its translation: CSVRGTVSYEQYF.